This T cell receptor beta chain was captured by sequencing in a study of CD8+CD57+ T cells in acquired aplastic anemia. Individuals selected for sequencing had exhibited CD8+CD57+ cell expansion on flow cytometry. Patients had undergone no therapy by the time their blood was sampled. Germline V gene data show CDR1 as KGHDR and CDR2 as SFDVKD. J lost 6 bases, V lost 4 bases, and 4 bases had no gene match. The CDR3 extends over 14 amino acids. CDR3 and TCR beta VDJ profiling relied on a genomic DNA template. TCRdb recomputed calls from the reads with MiXCR, one row per CDR3 protein. The sample has approximately 250,000 distinct CDR3 sequences; around 82% are singletons.

The receptor comes from a human donor with aplastic anemia. Sequenced sample: sorted CD4+, CD8+, or CD8+CD57+ T cells (not recorded which) from PBMCs. V usage is TRBV24-1 and J usage is TRBJ2-2; 7 bases align to TRBD2. The CDR3 coding sequence is TGTGCCACCAGTGACATACTAGCGTCCGGGGAGCTGTTTTTT. Amino acid sequence: CATSDILASGELFF.